The entry below describes one T cell receptor beta chain. These data belong to a study of T cell responses to AZD1222 COVID-19 vaccine. The table came from immunoSEQ multiplex PCR; TCRdb's copy has only in-frame clones and leaves some out. The sample consists of approximately 100,000 clones, about 87% of them appearing once. Per germline, CDR1 SEHNR and CDR2 FQNEAQ (reference sequence). V lost 4 bases to trimming and J lost 5 bases, with 11 bases between them. CDR3 size: 13 residues. This receptor was taken from an adult who received the AZD1222 COVID-19 vaccine. The chain combines TRBV7-9 with TRBJ1-1; D is unresolved. The source was peripheral blood, collected 28 days after the second AZD1222 dose. CDR3 coding DNA: TGTGCCAGCAGCTCCAGATGGGATACTGAAGCTTTCTTT. This translates into CASSSRWDTEAFF.